This TCR beta chain was recorded in a study of cytomegalovirus exposure and HLA in healthy donors. The V and J ends lost 4 bases and 3 bases, in that order; junction bases with no gene match: 7. Germline loops: CDR1 SGHRS, CDR2 YFSETQ. CDR3 size: 16 residues. Clones were sequenced by immunoSEQ multiplex PCR, and TCRdb holds only the in-frame ones, with some missing. Among 150,000 or so clones listed, approximately 86% were seen once. The sequenced sample consisted of PBMCs. The sequence was obtained from a man between 18 and 29 years old in good health and CMV-seropositive. V usage is TRBV5-1 and J usage is TRBJ2-2; 9 bases are shared with TRBD1. CDR3 protein: CASSPGQGRDTGELFF. The CDR3 DNA sequence: TGCGCCAGCAGCCCCGGACAGGGGAGAGACACCGGGGAGCTGTTTTTT.